The following is a T cell receptor beta chain sequence with its context. The data are from a study of T cell changes during pregnancy in multiple sclerosis. In germline, CDR1 is LGHNA, CDR2 YSLEER. V was pared by 4 bases and J by 4 bases, with 7 bases of the junction left unmatched. CDR3 length equals 15 residues. Measured with immunoSEQ multiplex PCR; TCRdb has only the in-frame clones, and not every one. The sample lists about 56,000 clones; 70% to 90% were seen once. The chain combines TRBV4-3 with TRBJ1-2; 9 bases line up with TRBD1. Sequenced here: peripheral blood, sampled after pregnancy. The sequence was obtained from a female donor with multiple sclerosis, enrolled in a pregnancy study. The CDR3 loop is CASSRQGGEGYGYTF. The CDR3 DNA follows: TGCGCCAGCAGCCGACAGGGGGGCGAGGGCTATGGCTACACCTTC.